Below, 32 T cell receptor beta chains from the same sample are listed, as sequenced in a study of response to subunit inactivated influenza vaccine. TCRdb reprocessed the RT-PCR reads with MiXCR, giving one entry per CDR3 protein. This sample has hundreds of thousands of distinct CDR3 sequences; around 16% occur once, and the top ten carry 11%. The sequencing used PBMCs from blood, collected 11 to 12 days after vaccination. Source of these receptors: a man aged 45 to 65 who received an inactivated influenza vaccine.

This clonotype was found a few times. The genes are TRBV25-1 and TRBJ1-2; D may be TRBD1 (6 bases). Trimming removed 4 bases from V and 4 bases from J, with 16 bases in between. The CDR3 is made up of 15 amino acids. Germline V gene data show CDR1 as MGHDK and CDR2 as SYGVNS. CDR3 protein: CASSVPAGQVYGYTF. The CDR3 nucleotides read TGTGCCAGCAGTGTCCCCGCGGGACAAGTCTATGGCTACACCTTC.

This clonotype occurred a few times. The rearrangement joins TRBV6-1 to TRBJ2-7; TRBD1 matches 8 bases. CDR3 length: 14 residues. The V and J ends lost 6 bases and 2 bases, in that order; junction bases with no gene match: 6. Germline CDR1 MNHNS, CDR2 SASEGT. Here the CDR3 reads CASSPGGQAYEQYF. The CDR3 DNA is TGTGCCAGCAGCCCAGGGGGCCAAGCCTACGAGCAGTACTTC.

This clonotype was seen at least ten times. The V gene is TRBV20-1, the J gene TRBJ2-4; TRBD2 matches at 14 bases. The CDR3 is 17 amino acids. Germline CDR1 is DFQATT and CDR2 is SNEGSKA (reference sequence). CDR3 sequence reads: CSGLAGGPTLAKNIQYF. The CDR3 DNA sequence: TGCAGCGGACTAGCGGGAGGTCCTACCCTGGCCAAAAACATTCAGTACTTC.

Here the CDR3 DNA reads TGTGCCAGCAGAATCGGACTTTACAATGAGCAGTTCTTC. Translated: CASRIGLYNEQFF. The genes are TRBV12-3 or TRBV12-4 and TRBJ2-1; D may be TRBD2 (5 bases). Deletions cut 6 bases from V and 4 bases from J, with 10 bases between. The CDR3 has 13 residues.

This clonotype was observed a handful of times. The chain uses TRBV6-2 or TRBV6-3 and TRBJ2-7, with D possibly being TRBD2 (6 bases). The CDR3 length is 16 residues. V was pared by 2 bases and J by 4 bases, with 18 bases between. Per germline, CDR1 MNHEY and CDR2 SVGEGT. CDR3 protein: CASSYPLGGTGYEQYF. CDR3 nucleotides: TGTGCCAGCAGTTACCCCCTCGGCGGGACGGGGTACGAGCAGTACTTC.

V is TRBV7-2 and J is TRBJ2-5, with D unresolved. Germline CDR1 is SGHTA and CDR2 is FQGNSA. The V gene lost 6 bases and the J gene lost 5 bases, with 13 bases spanning the gap. This CDR3 region has 13 residues. CDR3 in DNA: TGTGCCAGCAGTGGACGGATTCTTGAGACCCAGTACTTC. Protein product: CASSGRILETQYF.

A few counts support this clonotype. The chain uses TRBV7-2 and TRBJ1-1; TRBD1 agrees at 7 bases. CDR1 is SGHTA, CDR2 FQGNSA, per germline. This CDR3 spans 15 amino acids. V was pared by 5 bases and J by 2 bases, with 8 bases of the junction left unmatched. CDR3 coding DNA: TGTGCCAGCAGCGCCACCGGGACAGTAAACACTGAAGCTTTCTTT. Its protein product is CASSATGTVNTEAFF.

Details on this clonotype: Sequence at one end of the junction differs from germline and may be a read error. The chain is built from TRBV5-6 and TRBJ2-1; D gene unclear. Per germline, CDR1 SGHDT and CDR2 YYEEEE. The CDR3 is made up of 14 amino acids. Here the CDR3 reads CARSLDLNNNEQFF. Here the CDR3 DNA reads TGTGCCAGAAGCTTGGATCTAAATAACAATGAGCAGTTCTTC.

The table lists this clonotype with a few counts. This chain uses TRBV20-1 with TRBJ2-7; TRBD1 is a possible D gene (6 bases). The CDR3 covers 17 residues. V was pared by 1 base and J by 2 bases, with 21 bases between. Germline V gene lookup returns CDR1 DFQATT and CDR2 SNEGSKA (reference sequence). The DNA for the CDR3 is TGCAGTGCTAGAGGAAGGGGGTTGGATAACCTTGCCTACGAGCAGTACTTC. Residues: CSARGRGLDNLAYEQYF.

The chain joins TRBV7-2 to TRBJ2-3; no reliable D call. This CDR3 contains 15 residues. CDR1 and CDR2 (germline): SGHTA, FQGNSA. Trimming stripped 0 bases from V and 3 bases from J, with 10 bases between. CDR3 coding DNA: TGTGCCAGCAGCTTAGCAATGATAGGTACAGATACGCAGTATTTT. Translating gives CASSLAMIGTDTQYF.

The chain combines TRBV27 with TRBJ2-7, with D possibly being TRBD2 (6 bases). The CDR3 loop spans 16 amino acids. The germline V gene has CDR1 MNHEY and CDR2 SMNVEV (reference sequence). Trimming took 5 bases from V and 0 from J, leaving 17 bases between them. As DNA, the CDR3 is TGTGCCAGCAGTCTGAGGAGGGATAGGGGCTCCTACGAGCAGTACTTC. Amino acid sequence: CASSLRRDRGSYEQYF.

The V and J genes are TRBV29-1 and TRBJ2-7, with D possibly being TRBD1 (7 bases). Trimming removed 5 bases from V and 2 bases from J, with 16 bases in between. This CDR3 spans 14 amino acids. Per germline, CDR1 SQVTM and CDR2 ANQGSEA. The DNA of the CDR3 is TGCAGCGTTAGCCAGGGGGGAGAGGCCTACGAGCAGTACTTC. Its translation is CSVSQGGEAYEQYF.

The genes are TRBV21-1 and TRBJ2-1; no DNA check was done on the table's D call, TRBD2. TRBV21-1 is a recognized pseudogene. This CDR3 comprises 16 residues. The CDR3 nucleotides are TGTGCCAGCAGCAAAGCACCGGGACTAGCGCACAATGAGCAGTTCTTC. Translation: CASSKAPGLAHNEQFF.

There are a few counts of this clonotype. The J gene is TRBJ2-1, the V gene TRBV12-3 or TRBV12-4, with 8 bases matching TRBD2. The J segment lost 3 bases and the V segment lost 3 bases, leaving 1 base of the junction unmatched. This CDR3 has 14 residues. The CDR3 sequence is CASSFGGDYNEQFF. CDR3 nucleotides: TGTGCCAGCAGTTTCGGGGGGGACTACAATGAGCAGTTCTTC.

The table lists this clonotype with a few counts. The chain recombines TRBV6-1 with TRBJ1-5; D unclear. Per the germline V gene, CDR1 is MNHNS and CDR2 is SASEGT. The CDR3 is 13 amino acids. V lost 1 base and J lost 4, with 5 bases in between. CDR3 sequence (DNA): TGTGCCAGCAGTGAAGTGGAGAATCAGCCCCAGCATTTT. It specifies CASSEVENQPQHF.

This clonotype has at least ten counts. The V call is TRBV7-9, the J call TRBJ2-2; D may be TRBD2 (6 bases). The V end was cut by 5 bases, the J end by 3 bases, with 13 bases between. CDR1 is SEHNR and CDR2 is FQNEAQ in the germline V gene (reference sequence). CDR3 length: 15 amino acids. CDR3 nucleotides: TGTGCCAGCAGCGTCGGGAGTATCGACACCGGGGAGCTGTTTTTT. Translated, it gives CASSVGSIDTGELFF.

In this sample, this clonotype turned up many times. The genes are TRBV11-2 and TRBJ2-6; D is uncertain. The germline CDR1 and CDR2 sequences are SGHAT and FQNNGV. Trimming removed 5 bases at V and 0 bases at J, with 11 bases between. This CDR3 has 16 residues. In DNA, the CDR3 is TGTGCCAGCAGCCGCCTTTTGGTCTCTGGGGCCAACGTCCTGACTTTC. It yields the protein CASSRLLVSGANVLTF.

A few counts support this clonotype. J is TRBJ2-7 and V is TRBV20-1; no clear D. The germline V gene has CDR1 DFQATT and CDR2 SNEGSKA (reference sequence). The CDR3 loop spans 13 amino acids. V dropped 3 bases and J dropped 2 bases, with 11 bases sitting between them. The CDR3 sequence: CSARSGMTYEQYF. In DNA, the CDR3 is TGCAGTGCTAGGAGTGGTATGACCTACGAGCAGTACTTC.

The sample holds a few counts of this clonotype. V and J are TRBV20-1 and TRBJ2-7; D ambiguous. Germline assignment: CDR1 DFQATT and CDR2 SNEGSKA (reference sequence). CDR3 length equals 13 residues. Trimming cost V 5 bases and J 3 bases, with 14 bases left between them. The chain's CDR3 is CSASVGENYEQYF. Written as DNA, the CDR3 is TGCAGTGCTTCCGTGGGCGAGAACTACGAGCAGTACTTC.

J is TRBJ2-7 and V is TRBV2; D is ambiguous. CDR1 is SNHLY, CDR2 FYNNEI, per germline. Trimming took 4 bases from V and 7 from J, leaving 5 bases between them. CDR3 length: 10 residues. The CDR3 nucleotides are TGTGCCAGCAGTGTCAGTGAGCAGTACTTC. Amino acid sequence: CASSVSEQYF.

This clonotype was observed a few times. The V and J genes are TRBV12-3 or TRBV12-4 and TRBJ1-1; no reliable D call. CDR3 length: 15 residues. Trimming shortened V by 1 base and J by 0 bases, and 9 bases separated the two germline ends. This chain's CDR3 is CASSLGFRMNTEAFF. The CDR3, as DNA: TGTGCCAGCAGTTTAGGATTCAGAATGAACACTGAAGCTTTCTTT.

The chain couples TRBV7-2 to TRBJ1-6, with D possibly TRBD1 on 6 matching bases. Germline assignment: CDR1 SGHTA and CDR2 FQGNSA. CDR3 length: 16 amino acids. V was trimmed by 5 bases and J by 7 bases, leaving 18 bases between them. The CDR3 coding sequence is TGTGCCAGCAGCATCCTCGGACAGTCTTCAAATTCACCCCTCCACTTT. Amino acids: CASSILGQSSNSPLHF. The full variable domain, its missing parts supplied by reference TRBV7-2 and TRBJ1-6, is GAGVSQSPSNKVTEKGKDVELRCDPISGHTALYWYRQSLGQGLEFLIYFQGNSAPDKSGLPSDRFSAERTGGSVSTLTIQRTQQEDSAVYLCASSILGQSSNSPLHFGNGTRLTVT.

The CDR3 DNA sequence: TGCGCCAGCAGCCAAGAACCAGGGAATGAGCAGTTCTTC. It is translated as CASSQEPGNEQFF. The chain has TRBV4-3 and TRBJ2-1, with D possibly TRBD1 on 5 matching bases. Germline lookup yields CDR1 LGHNA and CDR2 YSLEER. V lost 0 bases and J lost 7, with 7 bases in between. The CDR3 totals 13 residues.

V and J are TRBV7-9 and TRBJ1-4; perhaps TRBD1 as D (6 bases). The CDR3 runs 15 residues. CDR1 and CDR2 (germline): SEHNR, FQNEAQ (reference sequence). V was clipped by 7 bases and J by 7 bases, with 19 bases between them. CDR3 sequence reads: CASTPPGQAPEKLFF. The CDR3 DNA follows: TGTGCCAGCACCCCTCCGGGACAAGCCCCTGAAAAACTGTTTTTT.

The V and J genes are TRBV7-9 and TRBJ2-7; D uncertain. The J call is in doubt because the DNA end fits TRBJ2-1 better. This CDR3 is 14 amino acids long. Germline CDR1 SEHNR, CDR2 FQNEAQ (reference sequence). The CDR3 nucleotides are TGTGCCAGCAGCTCAGCGAGTGCCAAATACGAGCAGTTCTTC. Its protein is CASSSASAKYEQFF.

This CDR3 reads CSAHRGLTEQYF. CDR3 sequence (DNA): TGCAGTGCCCACAGGGGTTTGACGGAGCAGTACTTC. This chain joins TRBV20-1 and TRBJ2-7, with 7 positions matching TRBD1. J gave up 7 bases and V 6 bases, and 9 bases lay outside the gene matches. The germline gives CDR1 DFQATT, CDR2 SNEGSKA (reference sequence). There are 12 residues in the CDR3.

The chain links TRBV12-3 or TRBV12-4 to TRBJ1-2, with 7 bases identical to TRBD1. The junction had 5 bases not matched to a gene; V was cut back by 6 bases and J by 4 bases. This CDR3 spans 13 amino acids. The CDR3 loop is CASRGTAPYGYTF. The CDR3 DNA reads TGTGCCAGCAGAGGGACAGCTCCCTATGGCTACACCTTC.

This clonotype was seen more than once but under ten times. V gene TRBV9 combines with J gene TRBJ1-1; weak D call: TRBD1 (6 bases). The CDR3 is 13 amino acids. Germline V gene data show CDR1 as SGDLS and CDR2 as YYNGEE. The ends were cut back, 3 bases at V and 6 bases at J, with 12 bases in the middle. The CDR3 here is CASSEGGGAEAFF. In DNA, the CDR3 is TGTGCCAGCAGCGAGGGGGGAGGGGCTGAAGCTTTCTTT.

This clonotype was seen a single time. A junction boundary mismatches the germline segment, possibly from a read error. The chain is built from TRBV15 and TRBJ2-1; tentative D call: TRBD1 (5 bases). CDR1 is LNHNV, CDR2 YYDKDF, per germline (reference sequence). There are 12 residues in the CDR3. The CDR3, as DNA: TGTGCCACCAGCGGAGATTTAGGGGCGCAGTTCTTC. Its protein is CATSGDLGAQFF. The full variable domain, with the rest looked up from reference TRBV15 and TRBJ2-1, is DAMVIQNPRYQVTQFGKPVTLSCSQTLNHNVMYWYQQKSSQAPKLLFHYYDKDFNNEADTPDNFQSRRPNTSFCFLDIRSPGLGDTAMYLCATSGDLGAQFFGPGTRLTVL.

The CDR3 region is CSARDQASGYNEQFF. The CDR3, as DNA: TGCAGTGCTAGAGATCAGGCTAGCGGCTACAATGAGCAGTTCTTC. The chain combines TRBV20-1 with TRBJ2-1; 7 bases are a match to TRBD2. Germline values: CDR1 DFQATT, CDR2 SNEGSKA (reference sequence). The V gene end was trimmed by 0 bases and the J gene end by 3 bases; junction bases not matched to a gene: 5. This CDR3 has 15 residues.

This chain links TRBV19 with TRBJ2-1; tentatively, D is TRBD1 (5 bases). CDR3 size: 17 residues. Germline CDR1 and CDR2: LNHDA and SQIVND (reference sequence). V lost 6 bases and J lost 0, with 18 bases in between. CDR3 in amino acids: CASSQVWGQFSYNEQFF. As DNA, the CDR3 is TGTGCCAGTAGCCAGGTTTGGGGCCAGTTCTCCTACAATGAGCAGTTCTTC.

The rearrangement links TRBV3-1 to TRBJ2-5; D may be TRBD1 (5 bases). From germline, CDR1 is LGHDT and CDR2 YNNKEL (reference sequence). The V and J ends lost 3 bases and 5 bases respectively, with 22 bases between them. There are 17 residues in the CDR3. CDR3 nucleotides: TGTGCCAGCAGCCAGGGTACCACCGTACCAGGGTTGGAGACCCAGTACTTC. Translation: CASSQGTTVPGLETQYF.